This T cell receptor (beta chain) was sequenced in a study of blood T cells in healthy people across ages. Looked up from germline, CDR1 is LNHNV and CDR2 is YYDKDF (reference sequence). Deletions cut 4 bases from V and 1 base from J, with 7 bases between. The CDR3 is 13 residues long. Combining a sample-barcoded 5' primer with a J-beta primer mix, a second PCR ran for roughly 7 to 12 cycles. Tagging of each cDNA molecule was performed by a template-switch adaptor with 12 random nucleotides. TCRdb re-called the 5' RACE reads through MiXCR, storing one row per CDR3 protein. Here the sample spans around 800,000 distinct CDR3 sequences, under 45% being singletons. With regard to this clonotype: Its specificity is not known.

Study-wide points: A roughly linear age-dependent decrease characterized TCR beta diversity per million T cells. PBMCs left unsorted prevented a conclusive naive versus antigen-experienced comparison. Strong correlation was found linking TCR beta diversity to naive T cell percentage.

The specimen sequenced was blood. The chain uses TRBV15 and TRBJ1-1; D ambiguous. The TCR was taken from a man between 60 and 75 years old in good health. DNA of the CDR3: TGTGCCACCAGCACCCGGGAGAACACTGAAGCTTTCTTT. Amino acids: CATSTRENTEAFF.